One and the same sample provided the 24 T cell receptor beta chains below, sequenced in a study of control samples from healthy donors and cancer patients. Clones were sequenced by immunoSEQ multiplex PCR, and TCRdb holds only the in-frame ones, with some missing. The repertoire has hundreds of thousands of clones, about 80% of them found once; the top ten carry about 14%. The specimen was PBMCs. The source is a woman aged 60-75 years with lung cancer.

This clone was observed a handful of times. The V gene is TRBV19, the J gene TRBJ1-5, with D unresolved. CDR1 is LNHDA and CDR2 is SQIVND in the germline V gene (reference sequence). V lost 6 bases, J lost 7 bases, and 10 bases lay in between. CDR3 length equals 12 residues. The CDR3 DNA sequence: TGTGCCAGTAGCAATTTTAGGCAGCCCCAGCATTTT. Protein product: CASSNFRQPQHF.

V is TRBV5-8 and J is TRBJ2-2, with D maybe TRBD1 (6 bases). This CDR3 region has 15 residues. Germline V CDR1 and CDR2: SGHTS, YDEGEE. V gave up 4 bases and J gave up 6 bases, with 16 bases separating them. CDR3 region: CASSRGTGPAGELFF. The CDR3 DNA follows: TGTGCCAGCAGCCGGGGAACAGGGCCGGCCGGGGAGCTGTTTTTT.

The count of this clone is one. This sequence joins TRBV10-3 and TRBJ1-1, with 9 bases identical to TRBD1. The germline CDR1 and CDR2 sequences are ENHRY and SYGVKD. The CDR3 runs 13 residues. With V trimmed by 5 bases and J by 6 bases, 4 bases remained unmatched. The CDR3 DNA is TGTGCCATCAGTACGACAGGGGGTGCTGAAGCTTTCTTT. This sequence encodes CAISTTGGAEAFF.

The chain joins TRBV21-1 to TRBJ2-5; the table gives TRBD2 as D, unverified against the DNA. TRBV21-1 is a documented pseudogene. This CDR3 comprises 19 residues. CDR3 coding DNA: TGTGCCAGCAGCATATTTTCGTCGGGGCTAGCGGGAGAGAAAGAGACCCAGTACTTC. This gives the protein CASSIFSSGLAGEKETQYF.

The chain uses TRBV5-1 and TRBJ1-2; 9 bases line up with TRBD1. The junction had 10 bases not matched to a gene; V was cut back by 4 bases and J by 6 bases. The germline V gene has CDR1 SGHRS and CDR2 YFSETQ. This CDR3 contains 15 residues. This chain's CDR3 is CASSPDTQGANGYTF. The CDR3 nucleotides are TGCGCCAGCAGCCCGGATACACAGGGGGCGAATGGCTACACCTTC.

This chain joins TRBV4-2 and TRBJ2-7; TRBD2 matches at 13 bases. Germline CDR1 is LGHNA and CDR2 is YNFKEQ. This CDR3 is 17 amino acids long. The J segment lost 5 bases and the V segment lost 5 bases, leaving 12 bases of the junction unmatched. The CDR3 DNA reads TGTGCCAGCAGCGGACTAGCGGGAGCCCCAAGTTCCAACGAGCAGTACTTC. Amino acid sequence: CASSGLAGAPSSNEQYF.

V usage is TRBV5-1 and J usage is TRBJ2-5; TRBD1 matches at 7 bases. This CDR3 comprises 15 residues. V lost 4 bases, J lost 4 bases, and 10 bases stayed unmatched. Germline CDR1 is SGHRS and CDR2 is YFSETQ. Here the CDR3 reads CASSIPQGQGETQYF. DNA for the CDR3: TGCGCCAGCAGCATTCCACAGGGGCAGGGAGAGACCCAGTACTTC.

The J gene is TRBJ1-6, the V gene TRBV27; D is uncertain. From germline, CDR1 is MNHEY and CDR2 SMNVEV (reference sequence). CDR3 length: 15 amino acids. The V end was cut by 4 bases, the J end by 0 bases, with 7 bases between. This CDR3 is CASSYESSYNSPLHF. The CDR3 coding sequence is TGTGCCAGCAGTTACGAGAGCTCCTATAATTCACCCCTCCACTTT.

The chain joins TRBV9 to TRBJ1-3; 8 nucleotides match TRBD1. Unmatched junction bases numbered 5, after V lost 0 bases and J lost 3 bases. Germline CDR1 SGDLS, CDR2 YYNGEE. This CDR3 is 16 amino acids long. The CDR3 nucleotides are TGTGCCAGCAGCGTAGGCCCAGGGGGCTATGGAAACACCATATATTTT. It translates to CASSVGPGGYGNTIYF. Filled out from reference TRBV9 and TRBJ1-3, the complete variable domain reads DSGVTQTPKHLITATGQRVTLRCSPRSGDLSVYWYQQSLDQGLQFLIQYYNGEERAKGNILERFSAQQFPDLHSELNLSSLELGDSALYFCASSVGPGGYGNTIYFGEGSWLTVV.

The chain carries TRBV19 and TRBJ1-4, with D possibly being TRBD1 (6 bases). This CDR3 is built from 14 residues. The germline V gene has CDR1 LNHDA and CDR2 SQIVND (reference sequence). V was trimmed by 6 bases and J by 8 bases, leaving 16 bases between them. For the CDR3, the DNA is TGTGCCAGTAGAAGACGGGACATCGAGGAAAAACTGTTTTTT. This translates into CASRRRDIEEKLFF.

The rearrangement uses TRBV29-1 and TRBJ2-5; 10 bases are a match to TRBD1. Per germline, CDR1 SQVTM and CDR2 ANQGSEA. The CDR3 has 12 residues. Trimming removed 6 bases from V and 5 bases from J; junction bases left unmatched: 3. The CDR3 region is CSVKTGGETQYF. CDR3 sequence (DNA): TGCAGCGTGAAGACAGGGGGCGAGACCCAGTACTTC.

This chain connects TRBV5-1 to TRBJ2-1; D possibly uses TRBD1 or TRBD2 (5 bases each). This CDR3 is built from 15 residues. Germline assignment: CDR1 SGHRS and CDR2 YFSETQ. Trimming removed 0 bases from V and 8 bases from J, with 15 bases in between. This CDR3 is CASSLEGQGPYEQFF. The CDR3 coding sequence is TGCGCCAGCAGCTTGGAGGGTCAGGGACCTTATGAGCAGTTCTTC.

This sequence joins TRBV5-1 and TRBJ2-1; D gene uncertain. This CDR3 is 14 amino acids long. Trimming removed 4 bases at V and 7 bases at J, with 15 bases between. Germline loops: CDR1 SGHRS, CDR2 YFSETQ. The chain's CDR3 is CASSLPDPGNEQFF. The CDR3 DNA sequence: TGCGCCAGCAGCCTACCTGACCCCGGGAATGAGCAGTTCTTC.

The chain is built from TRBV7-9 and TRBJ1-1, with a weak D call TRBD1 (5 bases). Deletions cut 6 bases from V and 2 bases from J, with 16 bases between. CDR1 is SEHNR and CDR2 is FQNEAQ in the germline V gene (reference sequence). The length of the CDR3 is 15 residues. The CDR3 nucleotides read TGTGCCAGCAGACCAAGGACAAGACTTAACACTGAAGCTTTCTTT. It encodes CASRPRTRLNTEAFF.

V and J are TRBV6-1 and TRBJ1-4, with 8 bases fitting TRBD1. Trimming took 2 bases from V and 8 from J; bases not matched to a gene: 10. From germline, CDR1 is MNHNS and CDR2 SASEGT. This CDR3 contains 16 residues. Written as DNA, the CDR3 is TGTGCCAGCAGTGAAAGCTACAGGGGGGGGTGGGAAAAACTGTTTTTT. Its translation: CASSESYRGGWEKLFF.

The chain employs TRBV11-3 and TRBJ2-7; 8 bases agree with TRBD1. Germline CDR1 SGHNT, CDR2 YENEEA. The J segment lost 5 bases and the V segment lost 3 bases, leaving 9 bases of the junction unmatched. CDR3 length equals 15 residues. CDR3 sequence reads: CASSFTGTGTHEQYF. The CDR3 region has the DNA TGTGCCAGCAGCTTCACCGGGACAGGAACCCACGAGCAGTACTTC.

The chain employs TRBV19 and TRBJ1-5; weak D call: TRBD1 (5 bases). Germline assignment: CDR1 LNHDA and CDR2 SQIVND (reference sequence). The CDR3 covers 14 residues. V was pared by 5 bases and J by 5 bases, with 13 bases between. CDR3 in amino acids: CASSAGNHYQPQHF. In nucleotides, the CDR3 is TGTGCCAGTAGTGCAGGGAATCACTATCAGCCCCAGCATTTT.

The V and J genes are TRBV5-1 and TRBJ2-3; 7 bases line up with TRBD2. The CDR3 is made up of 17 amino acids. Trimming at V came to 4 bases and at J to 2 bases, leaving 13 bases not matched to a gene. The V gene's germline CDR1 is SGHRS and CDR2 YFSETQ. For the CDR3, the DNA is TGCGCCAGCAGCACCGACATTCTAGCGGCCCACACAGATACGCAGTATTTT. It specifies CASSTDILAAHTDTQYF.

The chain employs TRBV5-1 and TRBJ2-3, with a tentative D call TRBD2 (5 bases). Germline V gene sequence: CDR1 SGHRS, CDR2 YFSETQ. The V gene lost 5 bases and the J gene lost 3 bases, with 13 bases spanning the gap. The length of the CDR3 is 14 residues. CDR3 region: CASSPWGETDTQYF. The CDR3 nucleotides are TGCGCCAGCAGTCCGTGGGGAGAAACAGATACGCAGTATTTT.

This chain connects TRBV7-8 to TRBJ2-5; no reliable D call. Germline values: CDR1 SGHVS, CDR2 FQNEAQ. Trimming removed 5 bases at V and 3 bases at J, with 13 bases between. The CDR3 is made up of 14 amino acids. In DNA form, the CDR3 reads TGTGCCAGCAGCCCCCCCCCTTGGGAAGAGACCCAGTACTTC. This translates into CASSPPPWEETQYF.

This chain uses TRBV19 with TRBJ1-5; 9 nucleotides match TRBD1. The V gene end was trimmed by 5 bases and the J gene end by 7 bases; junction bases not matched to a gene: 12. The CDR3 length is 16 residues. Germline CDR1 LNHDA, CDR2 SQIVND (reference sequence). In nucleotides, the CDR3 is TGTGCCAGTAGTCCCATCGCCGGGACAGGGCAACAGCCCCAGCATTTT. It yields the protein CASSPIAGTGQQPQHF.

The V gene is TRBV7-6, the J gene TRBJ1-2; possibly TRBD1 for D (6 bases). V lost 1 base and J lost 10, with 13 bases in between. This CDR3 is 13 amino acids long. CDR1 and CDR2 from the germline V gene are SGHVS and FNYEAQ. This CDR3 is CASSLEQGGSYTF. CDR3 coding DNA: TGTGCCAGCAGCTTAGAACAGGGAGGCTCCTACACCTTC.

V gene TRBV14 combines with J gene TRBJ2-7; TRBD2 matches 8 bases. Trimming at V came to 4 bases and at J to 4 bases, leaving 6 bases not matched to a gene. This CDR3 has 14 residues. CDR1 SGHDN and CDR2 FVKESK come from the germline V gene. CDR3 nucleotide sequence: TGTGCCAGCAGCCCCTCAGGCGGGAGGTACGAGCAGTACTTC. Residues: CASSPSGGRYEQYF.

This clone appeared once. CDR3 coding DNA: TGTGCCAGCAGCCAAGCTCCCTCCCTGTCCTACAATGAGCAGTTCTTC. Encoded protein: CASSQAPSLSYNEQFF. The V gene is TRBV3-1 (or the pseudogene TRBV3-2), the J gene TRBJ2-1; no clear D gene. Germline-derived CDR1 and CDR2 are LGHDT and YNNKEL (reference sequence). This CDR3 region has 16 residues. Between the trimmed V and J ends, which lost 1 base and 1 base, there was a span of 11 bases.